One and the same sample provided the 32 T cell receptor beta chains below, sequenced in a study of CXCR3-negative and CXCR3-positive naive CD8 T cells. Overall study findings and caveats: The TRB CDR3s that CXCR3-positive naive cells carried were more hydrophobic than those of CXCR3-negative naive cells.

5' RACE with UMI labels generated the TRB cDNA libraries. TCRdb re-called the 5' RACE reads, yielding one record per CDR3 amino acid sequence without DNA. This sample's table has approximately 98,000 distinct CDR3 sequences. These receptors have no identified antigens. Sequences were obtained from naive CXCR3+ CD8+ T cells from blood. Specified subset: CD45RO-CCR7+CD27+CD95- naive CD8+ T cells expressing CXCR3 (TNR3+). The source is a human donor in good health. Some clones in this sample may be carry-over from other donors' samples.

This rearrangement joins TRBV7-9 to TRBJ1-1; TCRdb reports TRBD1, a call that lacks DNA to check it against. The CDR3 sequence is 15 residues long. Germline V CDR1 and CDR2: SEHNR, FQNEAQ (reference sequence). The CDR3 spells CASSLSTGSVTEAFF. The full variable domain, rest sourced from reference TRBV7-9 and TRBJ1-1, is DTGVSQNPRHKITKRGQNVTFRCDPISEHNRLYWYRQTLGQGPEFLTYFQNEAQLEKSRLLSDRFSAERPKGSFSTLEIQRTEQGDSAMYLCASSLSTGSVTEAFFGQGTRLTVV.

This chain joins TRBV12-3 or TRBV12-4 and TRBJ1-2; TCRdb calls TRBD1, which cannot be checked without DNA. The CDR3 runs 15 residues. CDR3 region: CASIIPDRGWDGYTF.

V is TRBV19 and J is TRBJ2-2. The length of the CDR3 is 13 residues. The V gene's germline CDR1 is LNHDA and CDR2 SQIVND (reference sequence). CDR3 sequence: CASSRAGTGELFF.

The chain links TRBV7-6 to TRBJ2-5; the TCRdb D gene call, TRBD2, has no DNA to confirm it. The length of the CDR3 is 15 residues. Germline V gene sequence: CDR1 SGHVS, CDR2 FNYEAQ. CDR3 residues: CASSLAGGGDWTQYF.

V gene TRBV7-9 combines with J gene TRBJ2-7; TCRdb reports TRBD1, a call that lacks DNA to check it against. This CDR3 spans 15 amino acids. Looked up from germline, CDR1 is SEHNR and CDR2 is FQNEAQ (reference sequence). The CDR3 is CASSGRDSPYYEQYF. Looking up the rest from reference TRBV7-9 and TRBJ2-7 gives the full variable domain: DTGVSQNPRHKITKRGQNVTFRCDPISEHNRLYWYRQTLGQGPEFLTYFQNEAQLEKSRLLSDRFSAERPKGSFSTLEIQRTEQGDSAMYLCASSGRDSPYYEQYFGPGTRLTVT.

The CDR3 loop reads CASSRRGGKADSYEQYF. V and J are TRBV7-2 and TRBJ2-7; TCRdb's D call, TRBD1, is unchecked because there is no DNA. CDR3 length: 17 amino acids. Germline CDR1 is SGHTA and CDR2 is FQGNSA.

V gene TRBV4-3 combines with J gene TRBJ1-3. The CDR3 consists of 15 residues. Germline CDR1 LGHNA, CDR2 YSLEER. This CDR3 is CASSQDYSSGNTIYF.

The chain employs TRBV7-9 and TRBJ2-7; no DNA is available, so the TRBD1 call from TCRdb remains unchecked. CDR3 length equals 13 residues. Germline CDR1 SEHNR, CDR2 FQNEAQ (reference sequence). The CDR3 is CASSLEQDYEQYF.

This chain uses TRBV29-1 with TRBJ2-7; TCRdb picks TRBD1, but there is no DNA to check that call. Germline V CDR1 and CDR2: SQVTM, ANQGSEA. The CDR3 covers 13 residues. Here the CDR3 reads CSALDMDVYEQYF.

The V gene is TRBV5-1, the J gene TRBJ2-7; the TCRdb call, TRBD2, lacks DNA for checking. The CDR3 totals 14 residues. The germline V gene has CDR1 SGHRS and CDR2 YFSETQ. The CDR3 protein is CASSSVGGDYEQYF.

The chain couples TRBV12-3 or TRBV12-4 to TRBJ2-5. The CDR3 is 11 residues long. This chain's CDR3 is CASSLGSTQYF.

The J gene is TRBJ2-7, the V gene TRBV12-3 or TRBV12-4. The CDR3 is 11 residues long. CDR3 in amino acids: CASSLAREQYF.

V and J are TRBV29-1 and TRBJ2-7. This CDR3 is 12 amino acids long. Germline loops: CDR1 SQVTM, CDR2 ANQGSEA. The CDR3 loop is CSVEVRAYEQYF.

The rearrangement joins TRBV19 to TRBJ2-7; TCRdb calls TRBD1, which cannot be checked without DNA. The CDR3 totals 15 residues. Germline V lookup: CDR1 LNHDA, CDR2 SQIVND (reference sequence). The CDR3 loop reads CASSFQGRRPYEQYF. Full variable domain (remainder filled in from reference TRBV19 and TRBJ2-7): DGGITQSPKYLFRKEGQNVTLSCEQNLNHDAMYWYRQDPGQGLRLIYYSQIVNDFQKGDIAEGYSVSREKKESFPLTVTSAQKNPTAFYLCASSFQGRRPYEQYFGPGTRLTVT.

The chain combines TRBV29-1 with TRBJ2-7. Germline V CDR1 and CDR2: SQVTM, ANQGSEA. The CDR3 is made up of 12 amino acids. The CDR3 loop reads CSASGWEGEQYF.

V and J are TRBV12-3 or TRBV12-4 and TRBJ1-5. The CDR3 length is 16 residues. The CDR3 reads CASSLGALPNNQPQHF.

The chain joins TRBV5-1 to TRBJ2-2; there is no DNA to check the TCRdb D call of TRBD1. This CDR3 contains 17 residues. Germline V lookup: CDR1 SGHRS, CDR2 YFSETQ. CDR3 protein: CASSLAGTGTDTGELFF.

CDR3 amino acids: CASSHLGQQLGQETQYF. The chain combines TRBV23-1 with TRBJ2-5; TCRdb designates TRBD1, a call that cannot be tested without DNA. TRBV23-1 is identified as an open reading frame with a role that is uncertain. This CDR3 contains 17 residues.

The chain employs TRBV7-9 and TRBJ2-7. Germline V gene sequence: CDR1 SEHNR, CDR2 FQNEAQ (reference sequence). This CDR3 region has 15 residues. CDR3 region: CASSQGPSSSYEQYF.

The chain links TRBV27 to TRBJ1-5. The CDR3 consists of 13 residues. The V gene's germline CDR1 is MNHEY and CDR2 SMNVEV (reference sequence). The CDR3 region is CASSFGGYQPQHF.

The V gene is TRBV4-3, the J gene TRBJ1-2; the TRBD1 assignment by TCRdb is unverifiable without DNA. This CDR3 has 14 residues. The germline CDR1 and CDR2 sequences are LGHNA and YSLEER. The CDR3 region is CASNQITGSDGYTF.

The chain combines TRBV9 with TRBJ2-2. This CDR3 has 18 amino acids. Looked up from germline, CDR1 is SGDLS and CDR2 is YYNGEE. CDR3 residues: CASSVAREVTRSLGELFF.

This rearrangement joins TRBV7-8 to TRBJ1-4; the TCRdb call, TRBD1, lacks DNA for checking. Germline-derived CDR1 and CDR2 are SGHVS and FQNEAQ. The CDR3 has 13 residues. The CDR3 protein is CATAGALNEKLFF.

The V and J genes are TRBV10-3 and TRBJ1-4; the D call of TRBD1 rests on TCRdb alone, since no DNA is present to check it. Germline V gene lookup returns CDR1 ENHRY and CDR2 SYGVKD. The CDR3 runs to 11 residues. CDR3 region: CATLGGEKLFF.

The V and J genes are TRBV14 and TRBJ2-5; without DNA, the TCRdb call of TRBD2 cannot be checked. The germline gives CDR1 SGHDN, CDR2 FVKESK. This CDR3 is built from 14 residues. CDR3 region: CASSQRGGQETQYF. Using reference TRBV14 and TRBJ2-5 for the parts outside the CDR3, the full variable domain is EAGVTQFPSHSVIEKGQTVTLRCDPISGHDNLYWYRRVMGKEIKFLLHFVKESKQDESGMPNNRFLAERTGGTYSTLKVQPAELEDSGVYFCASSQRGGQETQYFGPGTRLLVL.

The V and J genes are TRBV12-3 or TRBV12-4 and TRBJ2-3. CDR3 length: 16 residues. CDR3 sequence: CASSLFVTTSTDTQYF.

The CDR3 reads CSVYAAGYNEQFF. This sequence joins TRBV29-1 and TRBJ2-1; the TCRdb D gene call, TRBD2, has no DNA to confirm it. From germline, CDR1 is SQVTM and CDR2 ANQGSEA. The CDR3 spans 13 residues.

This chain connects TRBV14 to TRBJ2-7; TCRdb gives TRBD1 as the D gene, but with no DNA this cannot be confirmed. CDR1 is SGHDN and CDR2 is FVKESK in the germline V gene. The CDR3 has 14 amino acids. This CDR3 reads CASSQWGVSYEQYF.

The chain carries TRBV15 and TRBJ2-1; TCRdb returns TRBD2, unconfirmable since there is no DNA. The CDR3 contains 17 residues. Germline V lookup: CDR1 LNHNV, CDR2 YYDKDF (reference sequence). The CDR3 loop is CATSRDEMWAWDNEQFF.

The V and J genes are TRBV2 and TRBJ2-5; TCRdb gives TRBD1 as the D gene, but with no DNA this cannot be confirmed. CDR1 SNHLY and CDR2 FYNNEI come from the germline V gene. This CDR3 spans 14 amino acids. CDR3 amino acids: CASRRQGYEETQYF.

This rearrangement joins TRBV20-1 to TRBJ1-1; TCRdb outputs TRBD1, but without DNA this stays unchecked. The CDR3 spans 12 residues. Germline values: CDR1 DFQATT, CDR2 SNEGSKA (reference sequence). The CDR3: CSARPGDTEAFF.

This rearrangement joins TRBV4-3 to TRBJ1-1; absent DNA, TCRdb's TRBD1 call cannot be checked. Germline CDR1 LGHNA, CDR2 YSLEER. The CDR3 extends over 16 amino acids. CDR3 protein: CASSQPFGETATEAFF.